This is a list of T cell receptor beta chains from one sample in a study of T cell responses to AZD1222 COVID-19 vaccine. Libraries were prepared by immunoSEQ multiplex PCR; TCRdb keeps only in-frame clonotypes and omits some of them. The repertoire holds 140,000 to 150,000 clones, with roughly 92% as singletons. The material was peripheral blood, obtained on day 0 of AZD1222 vaccination. The receptors derive from an adult in good health. Each CDR3 is given with its conserved first and last residue. Each record gives: V gene, J gene, D gene, clone size, CDR3 DNA, CDR3 protein. A D gene is named only where the DNA matches it firmly. Only part of the rows carry a size: once, few, many, or a class if the clone is expanded.

TRBV29-1	TRBJ1-4	NA	NA	TGCAGCGTTCGCTACAGCGGACTTAATGAAAAACTGTTTTTT	CSVRYSGLNEKLFF
TRBV2	TRBJ1-4	NA	NA	TGTGCCAGCAGTGACAGGGTAAATGAAAAACTGTTTTTT	CASSDRVNEKLFF
TRBV5-4	TRBJ1-1	NA	NA	TGTGCCAGCAGCTTGGCCAGCAGTCCTGGGCTCACTGAAGCTTTCTTT	CASSLASSPGLTEAFF
TRBV27	TRBJ2-5	NA	NA	TGTGCCAGCAGTTTATCTTCCCTGAGGGAGACCCAGTACTTC	CASSLSSLRETQYF
TRBV27	TRBJ2-7	TRBD2	NA	TGTGCCAGCAGTTTACTGGCGGGAGGAACCCACGAGCAGTACTTC	CASSLLAGGTHEQYF
TRBV19	TRBJ1-1	NA	NA	TGTGCCAGTAGTACATACACGGCTCAAGCTTTCTTT	CASSTYTAQAFF
TRBV10-3	TRBJ2-1	TRBD2	NA	TGTGCCATCAGCCCCGGGGGGGCCGGTTACAATGAGCAGTTCTTC	CAISPGGAGYNEQFF
TRBV27	TRBJ1-2	TRBD1	NA	TGTGCCAGCAGTTTCCGGACAGGGAAAGGCTACACCTTC	CASSFRTGKGYTF
TRBV6-5	TRBJ1-6	NA	NA	TGTGCCGGGGGGTTTTGGCCGGTCTATAATTCACCCCTCCACTTT	CAGGFWPVYNSPLHF
TRBV9	TRBJ1-2	NA	NA	TGTGCCAGCAGCGTAGCTTCTAGAGCTAACTATGGCTACACCTTC	CASSVASRANYGYTF
TRBV6-5	TRBJ1-6	NA	few	TGTGCCAGCAGTTATTCCTCCTATAATTCACCCCTCCACTTT	CASSYSSYNSPLHF
TRBV4-1	TRBJ2-1	NA	NA	TGCGCCAGCAGCCAAGAAGTGGAAGATGAGCAGTTCTTC	CASSQEVEDEQFF
TRBV18	TRBJ1-2	NA	NA	TGTGCCAGCTCACCCTCCCGGGGGCAGGACTATGGCTACACCTTC	CASSPSRGQDYGYTF
TRBV11-2	TRBJ2-7	TRBD2	NA	TGTGCCAGCAGCTCACAGGGACTAGCGGGATTCCACGAGCAGTACTTC	CASSSQGLAGFHEQYF
TRBV4-1	TRBJ1-4	TRBD1	NA	TGCGCCAGCAGCCAAGTGGGACAGGGCGTTAATGAAAAACTGTTTTTT	CASSQVGQGVNEKLFF
TRBV27	TRBJ1-5	NA	NA	TGTGCCAGCAGTTCCACGGCGGGATTGGTCGATCAGCCCCAGCATTTT	CASSSTAGLVDQPQHF
TRBV2	TRBJ2-1	TRBD2	NA	TGTGCCAGCAGAGACGTAGCGGGAGGGATCTACAATGAGCAGTTCTTC	CASRDVAGGIYNEQFF
TRBV2	TRBJ1-1	NA	NA	TGTGCCAGCAGCGTAGACACTGAAGCTTTCTTT	CASSVDTEAFF
TRBV5-1	TRBJ1-1	NA	NA	TGCGCCAGCAGCTTGGATAGGGGGAACACTGAAGCTTTCTTT	CASSLDRGNTEAFF
TRBV18	TRBJ1-5	NA	NA	TGTGCCAGCTCACCCAGGACAGACTATAGCAATCAGCCCCAGCATTTT	CASSPRTDYSNQPQHF
TRBV27	TRBJ1-6	TRBD1	NA	TGTGCCAGCAGTTCCGGACAGGGGAGATCACCCCTCCACTTT	CASSSGQGRSPLHF
TRBV4-2	TRBJ2-1	TRBD1	NA	TGTGCCAGCAGCCGGGACCTGACAGGGGCCAATGAGCAGTTCTTC	CASSRDLTGANEQFF
TRBV2	TRBJ1-3	TRBD1	few	TGTGCCAGCAGGGTGGGACAGTCTGGAAACACCATATATTTT	CASRVGQSGNTIYF
TRBV7-9	TRBJ2-1	TRBD2	NA	TGTGCCAGCAGCTTCTTGAGCGGGAGTGTCGATGAGCAGTTCTTC	CASSFLSGSVDEQFF
TRBV3-1/TRBV3-2	TRBJ2-1	NA	NA	TGTGCCAGCAGCCAGGGATCTGAGCAGTTCTTC	CASSQGSEQFF
TRBV2	TRBJ2-2	TRBD1	NA	TGTGCCAGCGGGGAGGGACAGGGGGACTACTACACCGGGGAGCTGTTTTTT	CASGEGQGDYYTGELFF
TRBV28	TRBJ1-1	NA	NA	TGTGCCAGCAGTTTTTACGGCCTGAACACTGAAGCTTTCTTT	CASSFYGLNTEAFF
TRBV6-5	TRBJ2-2	NA	NA	TGTGCCAGCAGTTACTTCTCGGACGGGGAGCTGTTTTTT	CASSYFSDGELFF
TRBV19	TRBJ2-1	NA	NA	TGTGCCAGTAGCGGCGGGATGAACAATGAGCAGTTCTTC	CASSGGMNNEQFF
TRBV3-1/TRBV3-2	TRBJ2-3	NA	NA	TGTGCCAGCAGCCAGCAGGCTAGCCGAGGAGATACGCAGTATTTT	CASSQQASRGDTQYF
TRBV9	TRBJ1-1	NA	once	TGTGCCAGCAGCGTAGGGCTTATGGGGATAGGAGCTTTCTTT	CASSVGLMGIGAFF
TRBV9	TRBJ2-7	NA	NA	TGTGCCAGCAGCGGTAGGTCTGGTGGGGCCTACGAGCAGTACTTC	CASSGRSGGAYEQYF
TRBV10-3	TRBJ2-2	NA	NA	TGTGCCATCAGGTGGGGTCACCCCGGGGAGCTGTTTTTT	CAIRWGHPGELFF
TRBV11-1	TRBJ1-6	NA	once	TGTGCCAGCAGCTTAGAAGGGACCAAATCACCCCTCCACTTT	CASSLEGTKSPLHF
TRBV4-1	TRBJ2-5	NA	NA	TGCGCCAGCAGCCAAAGAATTCAAGAGACCCAGTACTTC	CASSQRIQETQYF
TRBV6-5	TRBJ2-3	NA	NA	TGTGCCAGCAGTTACTACCGGGGAGGTGGGGCAGATACGCAGTATTTT	CASSYYRGGGADTQYF
TRBV19	TRBJ2-7	TRBD2	NA	TGTGCCAGTAGTTTACCGGGACTACCAAGGTACGAGCAGTACTTC	CASSLPGLPRYEQYF
TRBV5-1	TRBJ2-6	NA	NA	TGCGCCAGCAGCTTTACGGGGGCTAACTCTGGGGCCAACGTCCTGACTTTC	CASSFTGANSGANVLTF
TRBV7-9	TRBJ1-2	TRBD1	NA	TGTGCCAGCAGCGCCGGGACAGGCTTTGGCTACACCTTC	CASSAGTGFGYTF
TRBV6-5	TRBJ1-2	TRBD1	once	TGTGCCAGCAGTTACACCCAGACAGGGACGGATGGCTACACCTTC	CASSYTQTGTDGYTF